The 3 T cell receptor beta chains given below trace back to one sample, sequenced in a study of T cells in tumors after PD-1 blockade. Generated by immunoSEQ multiplex PCR, the TCRdb table keeps only in-frame clones and is missing some. The data hold tens of thousands of clones, with roughly 73% observed a single time. This specimen consisted of PBMCs, obtained before anti-PD-1 treatment. All receptors come from a human donor with basal cell carcinoma.

The chain links TRBV5-1 to TRBJ1-5, with D unresolved. The germline V and J ends were trimmed by 0 bases and 7 bases, with 14 bases remaining between them. CDR1 is SGHRS, CDR2 YFSETQ, per germline. The CDR3 extends over 15 amino acids. The CDR3 DNA reads as TGCGCCAGCAGCTTGGACGGGGAAATCGGGCAGCCCCAGCATTTT. Translating it yields CASSLDGEIGQPQHF.

The rearrangement links TRBV5-1 to TRBJ1-1; tentatively, D is TRBD1 (5 bases). The germline CDR1 and CDR2 sequences are SGHRS and YFSETQ. This CDR3 spans 15 amino acids. V lost 3 bases, J lost 1 base, and 13 bases lay in between. The CDR3 loop reads CASSYSGSGNTEAFF. CDR3 DNA: TGCGCCAGCAGCTACTCAGGGTCCGGGAACACTGAAGCTTTCTTT.

The chain joins TRBV20-1 to TRBJ2-7; the D is unclear. Looked up from germline, CDR1 is DFQATT and CDR2 is SNEGSKA (reference sequence). V gave up 0 bases and J gave up 9 bases, with 9 bases separating them. This CDR3 spans 11 amino acids. CDR3 sequence: CSARDTPRQYF. DNA of the CDR3: TGCAGTGCTAGAGATACGCCCCGGCAGTACTTC.